One sample yielded the 26 T cell receptor beta chains listed below, sequenced in a study of CD8 T cells in ankylosing spondylitis. TCRdb re-derived calls from the 5' RACE reads in MiXCR, one entry per CDR3 protein. The sample shows a few hundred thousand distinct CDR3 sequences, 8% to 11% of them seen only once. The source material was blood, either unsorted or a sorted T cell fraction (not recorded which). All receptors come from a male donor with ankylosing spondylitis or in good health (not recorded which).

The genes are TRBV12-3 or TRBV12-4 and TRBJ2-5; 8 bases align to TRBD1. V dropped 5 bases and J dropped 3; count of bases not matched to a gene: 2. The CDR3 contains 13 residues. The chain's CDR3 is CASSPQGEETQYF. The CDR3 nucleotides are TGTGCCAGCAGTCCACAGGGGGAAGAGACCCAGTACTTC.

Comments on this clonotype: A much larger clone differs by one base, so this may be a read error. The chain links TRBV3-1 to TRBJ1-4, with D unclear. CDR3 length equals 13 residues. Germline loops: CDR1 LGHDT, CDR2 YNNKEL (reference sequence). V lost 11 bases to trimming and J lost 8 bases, with 18 bases between them. In nucleotides, the CDR3 is TGTGCCGGCGGCAGGAAGGGTGGCGAAAAACTGTTTTTT. Amino acids: CAGGRKGGEKLFF.

This clonotype appeared many times. This chain uses TRBV7-2 with TRBJ2-5; D remains ambiguous. Germline V lookup: CDR1 SGHTA, CDR2 FQGNSA. The CDR3 loop spans 14 amino acids. With 3 bases removed from V and 5 bases from J, the gap between germline ends came to 13 bases. In DNA, the CDR3 is TGTGCCAGCAGCTTCCGTCCGGGCGGCGAGACCCAGTACTTC. Residues: CASSFRPGGETQYF. Full variable domain (missing parts from reference TRBV7-2 and TRBJ2-5): GAGVSQSPSNKVTEKGKDVELRCDPISGHTALYWYRQSLGQGLEFLIYFQGNSAPDKSGLPSDRFSAERTGGSVSTLTIQRTQQEDSAVYLCASSFRPGGETQYFGPGTRLLVL.

This clonotype appeared many times. V and J are TRBV12-3 or TRBV12-4 and TRBJ2-1; D call uncertain. Trimming stripped 1 base from V and 10 bases from J, with 2 bases between. The CDR3 loop spans 10 amino acids. The CDR3 DNA is TGTGCCAGCAGTTTAGGGGAGCAGTTCTTC. Translating gives CASSLGEQFF.

This clonotype was found many times. The chain is built from TRBV20-1 and TRBJ2-3; TRBD2 is a possible D gene (7 bases). Germline CDR1 and CDR2: DFQATT and SNEGSKA (reference sequence). CDR3 length: 14 amino acids. The ends were cut back, 8 bases at V and 6 bases at J, with 21 bases in the middle. CDR3 bases: TGCAGTCCGAGAGATGGGGGGGCACCCGATACGCAGTATTTT. Its translation is CSPRDGGAPDTQYF.

Only a few counts were recorded for this clonotype. J is TRBJ1-1 and V is TRBV3-1; weak D call: TRBD1 (5 bases). From germline, CDR1 is LGHDT and CDR2 YNNKEL (reference sequence). The CDR3 runs 11 residues. V shed 3 bases and J shed 8 bases, with 7 bases lying between them. The CDR3 region has the DNA TGTGCCAGCAGCCAGACAGACGAAGCTTTCTTT. Protein product: CASSQTDEAFF. The full variable domain, rest sourced from reference TRBV3-1 and TRBJ1-1, is DTAVSQTPKYLVTQMGNDKSIKCEQNLGHDTMYWYKQDSKKFLKIMFSYNNKELIINETVPNRFSPKSPDKAHLNLHINSLELGDSAVYFCASSQTDEAFFGQGTRLTVV.

The DNA for the CDR3 is TGCAGCGTTGGGAGGCGGAGCGGGGAGCTGTTTTTT. Amino acids: CSVGRRSGELFF. The gene calls are TRBV29-1 and TRBJ2-2; TRBD2 might be the D (5 bases). Germline V CDR1 and CDR2: SQVTM, ANQGSEA. With 4 bases removed from V and 7 bases from J, the gap between germline ends came to 10 bases. The CDR3 is 12 residues long.

This clonotype was counted only a few times. CDR3 region: CASRPSLADTQYF. The CDR3 nucleotides read TGTGCCAGCAGGCCGTCTTTAGCAGATACGCAGTATTTT. The chain combines TRBV6-1 with TRBJ2-3; no reliable D call. Trimming cost V 6 bases and J 4 bases, with 11 bases left between them. The CDR3 is 13 residues long. CDR1 is MNHNS and CDR2 is SASEGT in the germline V gene.

This clonotype was detected ten times or more. This chain joins TRBV12-3 or TRBV12-4 and TRBJ2-7; D unresolved. V was pared by 5 bases and J by 2 bases, with 10 bases between. This CDR3 has 13 amino acids. DNA for the CDR3: TGTGCCAGCAGTGAAGACAACACCTACGAGCAGTACTTC. Its translation: CASSEDNTYEQYF.

This clonotype was seen repeatedly, ten times or more. The V and J genes are TRBV5-6 and TRBJ2-3; weak D call: TRBD1 (6 bases). The germline gives CDR1 SGHDT, CDR2 YYEEEE. This CDR3 spans 15 amino acids. V was pared by 1 base and J by 3 bases, with 12 bases between. CDR3 in DNA: TGTGCCAGCAGCTTGTTTACAGGGACGACAGATACGCAGTATTTT. It yields the protein CASSLFTGTTDTQYF. The full variable domain, in which reference TRBV5-6 and TRBJ2-3 provide the parts outside the CDR3, is DAGVTQSPTHLIKTRGQQVTLRCSPKSGHDTVSWYQQALGQGPQFIFQYYEEEERQRGNFPDRFSGHQFPNYSSELNVNALLLGDSALYLCASSLFTGTTDTQYFGPGTRLTVL.

This clonotype was seen at least ten times. The V and J genes are TRBV20-1 and TRBJ2-7, with 7 bases matching TRBD1. Germline V CDR1 and CDR2: DFQATT, SNEGSKA (reference sequence). CDR3 length equals 14 residues. J lost 6 bases, V lost 8 bases, and 16 bases had no gene match. The CDR3 nucleotides read TGCAGTACTATCCCATCCGGGACAGCTCTCGAGCAGTACTTC. Amino acid sequence: CSTIPSGTALEQYF.

There are many counts of this clonotype. The chain employs TRBV20-1 and TRBJ2-1, with 11 nucleotides matching TRBD2. The V segment lost 6 bases and the J segment 7 bases; nucleotides outside the gene matches: 11. The germline CDR1 and CDR2 sequences are DFQATT and SNEGSKA (reference sequence). The CDR3 length is 15 residues. In DNA form, the CDR3 reads TGCAGTGCGAGCCGGGGACTAGCGGCACGGAATGAGCAGTTCTTC. Translated, it gives CSASRGLAARNEQFF.

In its sample, this clonotype was seen many times. V usage is TRBV20-1 and J usage is TRBJ2-1; 10 bases are a match to TRBD2. The J segment lost 3 bases and the V segment lost 1 base, leaving 15 bases of the junction unmatched. Germline assignment: CDR1 DFQATT and CDR2 SNEGSKA (reference sequence). The CDR3 has 19 amino acids. The CDR3 DNA reads as TGCAGTGCTAGAGGCCCGGTGGAGCGGGGGGGTGGAAACTACAATGAGCAGTTCTTC. Translated: CSARGPVERGGGNYNEQFF.

This clonotype was detected a few times. This sequence joins TRBV7-8 and TRBJ2-7; D remains unclear. The V and J ends lost 5 bases and 0 bases respectively, with 5 bases between them. From germline, CDR1 is SGHVS and CDR2 FQNEAQ. This CDR3 contains 12 residues. The CDR3: CASSHDSYEQYF. Written as DNA, the CDR3 is TGTGCCAGCAGCCACGACTCCTACGAGCAGTACTTC.

The chain is built from TRBV20-1 and TRBJ2-7; 7 nucleotides align to TRBD2. This CDR3 region has 15 residues. The V gene end was trimmed by 5 bases and the J gene end by 0 bases; junction bases not matched to a gene: 10. Germline CDR1 and CDR2: DFQATT and SNEGSKA (reference sequence). The CDR3 is CSAYPSRGDSYEQYF. CDR3 nucleotide sequence: TGCAGTGCTTATCCTAGCCGGGGGGACTCCTACGAGCAGTACTTC.

This chain joins TRBV6-1 and TRBJ2-7; possible D gene TRBD1, 6 bases. With 8 bases removed from V and 2 bases from J, the gap between germline ends came to 13 bases. CDR1 MNHNS and CDR2 SASEGT come from the germline V gene. There are 13 residues in the CDR3. In DNA, the CDR3 is TGTGCCAGCCGACGGGACAACACCTACGAGCAGTACTTC. Protein: CASRRDNTYEQYF.

This clonotype was counted between two and nine times. CDR3 bases: TGTGCCAGCAGTCAGCCGGGGGACCTCACCGGGGAGCTGTTTTTT. Translating gives CASSQPGDLTGELFF. The chain couples TRBV2 to TRBJ2-2, with D possibly matching TRBD2 (6 bases). V lost 5 bases and J lost 4, with 14 bases in between. The length of the CDR3 is 15 residues. Germline assignment: CDR1 SNHLY and CDR2 FYNNEI. The whole variable domain, remainder taken from reference TRBV2 and TRBJ2-2, is EPEVTQTPSHQVTQMGQEVILRCVPISNHLYFYWYRQILGQKVEFLVSFYNNEISEKSEIFDDQFSVERPDGSNFTLKIRSTKLEDSAMYFCASSQPGDLTGELFFGEGSRLTVL.

The V gene is TRBV25-1, the J gene TRBJ1-3; TRBD1 aligns across 7 bases. The CDR3 totals 17 residues. Per the germline V gene, CDR1 is MGHDK and CDR2 is SYGVNS. Trimming at V came to 5 bases and at J to 0 bases, leaving 10 bases not matched to a gene. DNA of the CDR3: TGTGCCAGCAGTCCCGAAACGACAGGGTTCTCTGGAAACACCATATATTTT. Its translation: CASSPETTGFSGNTIYF.

This clonotype was observed once. A read error is possible here, since a much larger clone lies one base away. V gene TRBV11-2 combines with J gene TRBJ1-6, with no clear D. The CDR3 is made up of 13 amino acids. In germline, CDR1 is SGHAT, CDR2 FQNNGV. Here the CDR3 reads CATSLEAPSSLHF. In DNA, the CDR3 is TGTGCCACCAGCTTAGAGGCTCCGAGTTCCCTCCACTTT.

This clonotype was picked up a small number of times. This chain connects TRBV7-3 to TRBJ2-2; D might be TRBD2 (6 bases). Trimming took off 5 bases at V and 4 bases at J, with 17 bases between the two ends. Per the germline V gene, CDR1 is SGHTA and CDR2 is FQGTGA. The CDR3 length is 16 residues. The CDR3 reads CASSRGNGGGTGELFF. The CDR3 nucleotides read TGTGCCAGCAGCAGAGGAAACGGGGGTGGCACCGGGGAGCTGTTTTTT.

This clonotype was found many times. V gene TRBV7-8 combines with J gene TRBJ2-7, with D perhaps TRBD1 (7 bases). Germline CDR1 is SGHVS and CDR2 is FQNEAQ. The CDR3 is 18 amino acids. The V and J ends lost 1 base and 2 bases respectively, with 21 bases between them. DNA of the CDR3: TGTGCCAGCAGCTTAGTGGAGACAGGGAGGATTAAACCCTACGAGCAGTACTTC. The encoded protein is CASSLVETGRIKPYEQYF.

For this clonotype: The junction departs from germline at one end; a sequencing error may be responsible. V is TRBV5-1 and J is TRBJ1-1; D is ambiguous. This CDR3 has 14 residues. Germline V CDR1 and CDR2: SGHRS, YFSETQ. In DNA form, the CDR3 reads TGCGCCACCAGCTGGTCCGGTGGGGACACTGAAGCTTTCTTT. Its protein product is CATSWSGGDTEAFF.

In this sample, this clonotype turned up many times. This chain connects TRBV20-1 to TRBJ1-2; D is possibly TRBD1 (5 bases). Trimming pared 0 bases from V and 3 bases from J, leaving 11 bases between. The CDR3 totals 14 residues. Germline V gene data show CDR1 as DFQATT and CDR2 as SNEGSKA (reference sequence). The CDR3 protein is CSARDHGQHYGYTF. Written as DNA, the CDR3 is TGCAGTGCTAGAGACCACGGACAACACTATGGCTACACCTTC.

This clonotype was detected many times. The chain employs TRBV20-1 and TRBJ2-5; D may be TRBD1 (6 bases). The CDR3 totals 16 residues. Germline V lookup: CDR1 DFQATT, CDR2 SNEGSKA (reference sequence). V was cut by 0 bases and J by 3 bases, with 17 bases left in between. The CDR3 region is CSARDIPGDAKETQYF. The CDR3 DNA reads as TGCAGTGCTAGAGATATACCAGGGGATGCTAAAGAGACCCAGTACTTC.

In this sample, this clonotype turned up many times. The chain is built from TRBV28 and TRBJ1-5; tentatively, D is TRBD1 (5 bases). The germline gives CDR1 MDHEN, CDR2 SYDVKM. This CDR3 spans 16 amino acids. The V gene lost 5 bases and the J gene lost 2 bases, with 16 bases spanning the gap. This chain's CDR3 is CASSHTRGSGNQPQHF. The DNA for the CDR3 is TGTGCCAGCAGTCACACGCGGGGGTCGGGCAATCAGCCCCAGCATTTT. Looking up the rest from reference TRBV28 and TRBJ1-5 gives the full variable domain: DVKVTQSSRYLVKRTGEKVFLECVQDMDHENMFWYRQDPGLGLRLIYFSYDVKMKEKGDIPEGYSVSREKKERFSLILESASTNQTSMYLCASSHTRGSGNQPQHFGDGTRLSIL.

This clonotype was recorded many times. V is TRBV7-9 and J is TRBJ2-7, with D perhaps TRBD1 (6 bases). With 4 bases removed from V and 4 bases from J, the gap between germline ends came to 14 bases. Germline V CDR1 and CDR2: SEHNR, FQNEAQ (reference sequence). This CDR3 has 14 amino acids. This CDR3 is CASSSEPGQYEQYF. CDR3 bases: TGTGCCAGCAGCTCCGAGCCGGGACAATACGAGCAGTACTTC.